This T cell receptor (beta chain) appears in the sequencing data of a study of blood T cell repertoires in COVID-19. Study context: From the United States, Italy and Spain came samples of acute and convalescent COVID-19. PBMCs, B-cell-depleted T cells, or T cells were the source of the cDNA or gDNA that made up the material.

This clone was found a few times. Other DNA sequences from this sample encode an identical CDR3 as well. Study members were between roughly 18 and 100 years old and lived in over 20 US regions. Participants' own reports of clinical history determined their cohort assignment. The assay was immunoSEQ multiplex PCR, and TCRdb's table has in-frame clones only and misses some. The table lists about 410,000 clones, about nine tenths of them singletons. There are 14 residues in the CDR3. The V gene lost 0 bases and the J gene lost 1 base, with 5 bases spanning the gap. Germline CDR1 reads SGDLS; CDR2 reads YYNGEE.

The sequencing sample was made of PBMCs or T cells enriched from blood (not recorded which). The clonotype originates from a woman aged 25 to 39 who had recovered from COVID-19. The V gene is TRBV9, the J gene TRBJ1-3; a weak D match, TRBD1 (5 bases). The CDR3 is CASSVAGSGNTIYF. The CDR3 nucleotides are TGTGCCAGCAGCGTAGCAGGGTCTGGAAACACCATATATTTT.